Listed below are T cell receptor beta chains from one sample, sequenced in a study of blood T cell repertoires in COVID-19. Assay: immunoSEQ multiplex PCR; the TCRdb copy retains only in-frame clones and omits some. This sample has 130,000 to 150,000 clones, with around 84% found just once. Sequences were obtained from peripheral blood. The receptors were gathered from a man in his 60s with active or convalescent COVID-19. Each CDR3 is given with its conserved first and last residue.

J: TRBJ2-5
V: TRBV11-3
CDR3: CASSSTAGRSALGTQYF

J: TRBJ1-4
V: TRBV6-5
CDR3: CASSPEISYEKLFF

J: TRBJ1-1
V: TRBV11-2
CDR3: CASSLERASGTEAFF

J: TRBJ2-5
V: TRBV3-1/TRBV3-2
CDR3: CASRDRQETQYF

J: TRBJ1-3
V: TRBV27
CDR3: CASSSQGSGNTIYF

J: TRBJ1-2
V: TRBV15
CDR3: CATSRDRANYGYTF

J: TRBJ1-1
V: TRBV2
CDR3: CASSDNPGKTEAFF

J: TRBJ1-5
V: TRBV3-1/TRBV3-2
CDR3: CASSQTGGRQPQHF

J: TRBJ2-1
V: TRBV30
CDR3: CAWSKGQGAMNEQFF

J: TRBJ2-1
V: TRBV5-6
CDR3: CASSTGTADNEQFF

J: TRBJ2-7
V: TRBV14
CDR3: CASSQNRASNEQYF

J: TRBJ1-2
V: TRBV10-2
CDR3: CASSDSNYGYTF

J: TRBJ1-2
V: TRBV11-3
CDR3: CASSLEGRGYGYTF

J: TRBJ2-7
V: TRBV7-9
CDR3: CASSSTGDEQYF

J: TRBJ2-2
V: TRBV29-1
CDR3: CSVGTGTGNTGELFF

J: TRBJ2-1
V: TRBV24-1
CDR3: CATSELGTSGVNEQFF

J: TRBJ2-1
V: TRBV4-3
CDR3: CASSQDQTGRSYNEQFF

J: TRBJ2-5
V: TRBV6-2/TRBV6-3
CDR3: CASSRQGWRETQYF

J: TRBJ2-5
V: TRBV11-3
CDR3: CASRDRVGETQYF

J: TRBJ2-5
V: TRBV30
CDR3: CAWSVFSGETQYF

J: TRBJ2-3
V: TRBV5-6
CDR3: CASRAGATSTDTQYF

J: TRBJ2-3
V: TRBV18
CDR3: CASSPRQKGTDTQYF

J: TRBJ2-2
V: TRBV4-3
CDR3: CASSQALAGVGELFF

J: TRBJ2-5
V: TRBV5-4
CDR3: CASSFLGEETQYF

J: TRBJ1-2
V: TRBV5-1
CDR3: CASSLVGQGDYGYTF

J: TRBJ2-1
V: TRBV11-3
CDR3: CASSTEGGTYNEQFF

J: TRBJ2-1
V: TRBV19
CDR3: CASSMGWVGNEQFF

J: TRBJ2-6
V: TRBV20-1
CDR3: CSASTGPSGANVLTF

J: TRBJ2-1
V: TRBV6-5
CDR3: CASSSKLAGVYNEQFF

J: TRBJ1-2
V: TRBV15
CDR3: CATPRGFTGYYGYTF